The T cell receptor beta chain under discussion was sequenced for a study of blood T cell repertoires in COVID-19. Study-level information: PBMCs, B-cell-depleted T cells, or T cells were the source of the cDNA or gDNA that made up the material.

This table comes from immunoSEQ multiplex PCR, and its TCRdb copy is limited to in-frame clones, with some not included. The repertoire holds 150,000 to 200,000 clones, with roughly four fifths as singletons. Only one count was recorded for this clone. Germline values: CDR1 SGHTA, CDR2 FQGNSA. The trim removed 0 bases at V and 6 bases at J, leaving 13 bases unmatched. The CDR3 has 18 residues. The material sequenced was peripheral blood. The chain combines TRBV7-2 with TRBJ2-1; 8 bases fit TRBD2. The sequence derives from a human donor with acute or convalescent COVID-19. The donor label of this sample is uncertain. The CDR3 nucleotides read TGTGCCAGCAGCTTAGCGTACCGTTCCGGGACTAGGTCCAATGAGCAGTTCTTC. Translated: CASSLAYRSGTRSNEQFF.